The 15 T cell receptor beta chains below come from one sample, sequenced in a study of pediatric ulcerative colitis (dated by TCRdb to between 2017 and 2020). The receptor library was made with the immunoSEQ multiplex PCR assay. TCRdb holds this immuneACCESS table with in-frame rearrangements only. Some clones are missing; in checked studies, unresolved V genes explain under half, and the rest has no known cause. The sample table contains 55,000 to 80,000 clones; only one count was recorded for around 80% of them. The top ten clones comprise around 5% of the sample. Specimen: blood. These receptors were collected from a boy between 10 and 17 years old with moderate ulcerative colitis.

The chain uses TRBV5-1 and TRBJ2-7, with no clear D. V was trimmed by 4 bases and J by 3 bases, leaving 17 bases between them. Germline values: CDR1 SGHRS, CDR2 YFSETQ. This CDR3 spans 15 amino acids. The CDR3 sequence is CASSPRYQSNYEQYF. In DNA, the CDR3 is TGCGCCAGCAGCCCTCGGTACCAATCAAACTACGAGCAGTACTTC. Supplemented by reference TRBV5-1 and TRBJ2-7, the full variable domain reads KAGVTQTPRYLIKTRGQQVTLSCSPISGHRSVSWYQQTPGQGLQFLFEYFSETQRNKGNFPGRFSGRQFSNSRSEMNVSTLELGDSALYLCASSPRYQSNYEQYFGPGTRLTVT.

V gene TRBV5-1 combines with J gene TRBJ2-6; D not resolved. Trimming removed 0 bases at V and 0 bases at J, with 4 bases between. Germline CDR1 SGHRS, CDR2 YFSETQ. This CDR3 has 15 residues. The CDR3 DNA reads as TGCGCCAGCAGCTTGGTCCCCTCTGGGGCCAACGTCCTGACTTTC. It specifies CASSLVPSGANVLTF.

This clone has only a few counts. This sequence joins TRBV2 and TRBJ1-1, with D tentatively TRBD1 (6 bases). Trimming shortened V by 4 bases and J by 4 bases, and 13 bases separated the two germline ends. The CDR3 has 14 residues. CDR1 and CDR2 (germline): SNHLY, FYNNEI. This CDR3 reads CASSVWGRFTEAFF. CDR3 coding DNA: TGTGCCAGCAGTGTTTGGGGGCGATTCACTGAAGCTTTCTTT.

This clone was seen more than once but under ten times. CDR3 residues: CASSQGGTGANVLTF. The CDR3 DNA is TGTGCCAGCAGCCAGGGAGGGACTGGGGCCAACGTCCTGACTTTC. This chain uses TRBV7-2 with TRBJ2-6; 7 bases are a match to TRBD2. The CDR3 has 15 amino acids. V lost 5 bases, J lost 2 bases, and 3 bases stayed unmatched. Germline V gives CDR1 SGHTA, CDR2 FQGNSA.

The rearrangement links TRBV9 to TRBJ1-1; 7 bases agree with TRBD1. The V gene end was trimmed by 3 bases and the J gene end by 6 bases; junction bases not matched to a gene: 8. The CDR3 extends over 14 amino acids. CDR1 and CDR2 (germline): SGDLS, YYNGEE. The CDR3 protein is CASSAEGARAEAFF. Written as DNA, the CDR3 is TGTGCCAGCAGCGCGGAGGGGGCTCGGGCTGAAGCTTTCTTT.

The gene calls are TRBV5-1 and TRBJ2-7; the match to TRBD1 covers 10 bases. The CDR3 covers 16 residues. Germline V gene sequence: CDR1 SGHRS, CDR2 YFSETQ. J was trimmed by 3 bases and V by 0 bases; bases with no gene match: 6. CDR3 coding DNA: TGCGCCAGCAGCTTGGCCTCGGGGACAGGGGACTACGAGCAGTACTTC. Protein product: CASSLASGTGDYEQYF.

The genes are TRBV19 and TRBJ1-2, with TRBD1 identical over 7 bases. CDR1 and CDR2 from the germline V gene are LNHDA and SQIVND (reference sequence). Unmatched junction bases numbered 6, after V lost 6 bases and J lost 2 bases. CDR3 length: 14 residues. In DNA, the CDR3 is TGTGCCAGTAGGGGGGACAGAAGCAACTATGGCTACACCTTC. This codes for CASRGDRSNYGYTF.

The chain employs TRBV2 and TRBJ1-5; no clear D gene. The V end lost 7 bases, the J end lost 4 bases, and 14 bases lay between the germline ends. This CDR3 is 14 amino acids long. Germline values: CDR1 SNHLY, CDR2 FYNNEI. This CDR3 reads CASTLGEGNQPQHF. The CDR3 bases are TGTGCCAGCACCCTCGGGGAAGGGAATCAGCCCCAGCATTTT.

This chain uses TRBV7-2 with TRBJ2-7, with 10 positions matching TRBD2. The CDR3 is made up of 13 amino acids. The J segment lost 10 bases and the V segment lost 4 bases, leaving 7 bases of the junction unmatched. Germline V CDR1 and CDR2: SGHTA, FQGNSA. Here the CDR3 reads CASSSSGGTKQYF. Here the CDR3 DNA reads TGTGCCAGCAGCTCTAGCGGGGGTACGAAACAGTACTTC.

This clone occurred once. J is TRBJ2-1 and V is TRBV19; a possible D gene is TRBD1 (5 bases). The CDR3 sequence is 11 residues long. V was shortened by 3 bases and J by 10 bases, with 7 bases between the two germline ends. Per germline, CDR1 LNHDA and CDR2 SQIVND (reference sequence). This CDR3 is CASSMGREQFF. Here the CDR3 DNA reads TGTGCCAGTAGTATGGGGCGGGAGCAGTTCTTC. Filled out from reference TRBV19 and TRBJ2-1, the complete variable domain reads DGGITQSPKYLFRKEGQNVTLSCEQNLNHDAMYWYRQDPGQGLRLIYYSQIVNDFQKGDIAEGYSVSREKKESFPLTVTSAQKNPTAFYLCASSMGREQFFGPGTRLTVL.

The J gene is TRBJ2-7, the V gene TRBV7-8; no clear D gene. This CDR3 contains 13 residues. Germline CDR1 is SGHVS and CDR2 is FQNEAQ. The ends were cut back, 2 bases at V and 6 bases at J, with 11 bases in the middle. The CDR3 reads CASSLRAVLEQYF. The DNA of the CDR3 is TGTGCCAGCAGCTTACGGGCGGTGCTCGAGCAGTACTTC.

The rearrangement joins TRBV10-2 to TRBJ2-3, with D maybe TRBD1 (5 bases). Germline V gene lookup returns CDR1 WSHSY and CDR2 SAAADI. The CDR3 runs 14 residues. V lost 3 bases and J 0 bases, leaving 7 bases between the germline ends. The CDR3 here is CASSDQGSTDTQYF. The CDR3 DNA sequence: TGCGCCAGCAGTGATCAGGGTAGCACAGATACGCAGTATTTT.

This rearrangement joins TRBV9 to TRBJ1-1, with D perhaps matching TRBD1 (5 bases). Trimming cost V 1 base and J 1 base, with 8 bases left between them. The CDR3 runs to 14 residues. Germline loops: CDR1 SGDLS, CDR2 YYNGEE. CDR3 protein: CASSVYQGNTEAFF. CDR3 in DNA: TGTGCCAGCAGCGTATATCAGGGGAACACTGAAGCTTTCTTT. The full variable domain, rest sourced from reference TRBV9 and TRBJ1-1, is DSGVTQTPKHLITATGQRVTLRCSPRSGDLSVYWYQQSLDQGLQFLIQYYNGEERAKGNILERFSAQQFPDLHSELNLSSLELGDSALYFCASSVYQGNTEAFFGQGTRLTVV.

The J gene is TRBJ2-2, the V gene TRBV2, with TRBD1 matching 8 bases. The CDR3 is 16 amino acids. J gave up 6 bases and V 5 bases, and 11 bases lay outside the gene matches. Looked up from germline, CDR1 is SNHLY and CDR2 is FYNNEI. The CDR3 reads CASSIRTGHLSGELFF. As DNA, the CDR3 is TGTGCCAGCAGTATCCGGACAGGGCATCTTTCCGGGGAGCTGTTTTTT.

J is TRBJ2-7 and V is TRBV6-6; 9 bases line up with TRBD1. The CDR3 loop spans 13 amino acids. The V gene's germline CDR1 is MNHNY and CDR2 SVGAGI (reference sequence). V lost 6 bases to trimming and J lost 6 bases; unmatched junction nucleotides: 6. CDR3 protein: CASRAGTGIEQYF. CDR3 coding DNA: TGTGCCAGCAGAGCCGGGACAGGGATCGAGCAGTACTTC.